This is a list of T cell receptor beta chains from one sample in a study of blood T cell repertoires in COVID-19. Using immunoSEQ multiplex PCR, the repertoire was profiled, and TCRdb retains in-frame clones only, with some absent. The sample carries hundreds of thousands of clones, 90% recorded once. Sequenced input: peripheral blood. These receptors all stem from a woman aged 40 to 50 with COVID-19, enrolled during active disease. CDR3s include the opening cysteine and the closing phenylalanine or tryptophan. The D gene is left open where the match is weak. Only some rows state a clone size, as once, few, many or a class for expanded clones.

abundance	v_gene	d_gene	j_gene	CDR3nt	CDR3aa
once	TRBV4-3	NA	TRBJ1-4	TGCGCCAGCAGCCGCGACAGGCCCTCGGGTGAAAAACTGTTTTTT	CASSRDRPSGEKLFF
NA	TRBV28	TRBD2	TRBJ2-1	TGTGCCAGCAGTGTCGGGGGGGCTGCCTACAATGAGCAGTTCTTC	CASSVGGAAYNEQFF
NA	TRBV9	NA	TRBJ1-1	TGTGCCAGCAGCGCATCAGGGCAGAACACTGAAGCTTTCTTT	CASSASGQNTEAFF
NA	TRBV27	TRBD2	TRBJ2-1	TGTGCCAGCAGTTTATCGATAGCGGGGCCCCGCGATGAGCAGTTCTTC	CASSLSIAGPRDEQFF
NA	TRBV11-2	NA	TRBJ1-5	TGTGCCAGCAGCGTACAGCATGGGGGGGATCAGCCCCAGCATTTT	CASSVQHGGDQPQHF
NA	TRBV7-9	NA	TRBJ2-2	TGTGCCAGCAGACGATGGACCAATCCACGGGAAAACACCGGGGAGCTGTTTTTT	CASRRWTNPRENTGELFF
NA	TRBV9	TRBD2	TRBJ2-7	TGTGCCAGCAGCCCAGTGGGGGGGGTCGGCGAGCAGTACTTC	CASSPVGGVGEQYF
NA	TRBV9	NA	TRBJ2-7	TGTGCCAGCAGCGTAGGGACAGTATCCTACGAGCAGTACTTC	CASSVGTVSYEQYF
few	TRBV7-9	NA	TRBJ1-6	TGTGCCAGCAGCGACCCTCGGAGCTCCTATAATTCACCCCTCCACTTT	CASSDPRSSYNSPLHF
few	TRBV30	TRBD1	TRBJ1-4	TGTGCCTGGAGTGGGACAGGGGGCTTTGAAAAACTGTTTTTT	CAWSGTGGFEKLFF
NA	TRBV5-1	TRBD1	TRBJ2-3	TGCGCCAGCAGCTCTGGGACAGGGGGCACAGATACGCAGTATTTT	CASSSGTGGTDTQYF
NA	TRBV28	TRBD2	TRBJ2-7	TGTGCCAGCAGTTCTCAAGCGGGAAGGACGGGAGAGCAGTACTTC	CASSSQAGRTGEQYF
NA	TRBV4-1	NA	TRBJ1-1	TGCGCCAGCAGCCAAGTTGAGAGGGTGGGGAACACTGAAGCTTTCTTT	CASSQVERVGNTEAFF
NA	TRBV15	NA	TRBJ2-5	TGTGCCACCGAGGGCGGAGGACTCCAAGAGACCCAGTACTTC	CATEGGGLQETQYF
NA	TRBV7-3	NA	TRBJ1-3	TGTGCCAGCAGCTTAAGCGGGAAGACTGGAAACACCATATATTTT	CASSLSGKTGNTIYF
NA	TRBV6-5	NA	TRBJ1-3	TGTGCCAGTCGCGGGTCAGCGAGCTCTGGAAACACCATATATTTT	CASRGSASSGNTIYF
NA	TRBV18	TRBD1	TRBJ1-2	TGTGCCAGCTCACCCGGCGTCGGAGGACAGGCGGGTGGCTACACCTTC	CASSPGVGGQAGGYTF
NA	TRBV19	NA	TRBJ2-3	TGTGCCAGTAGTATTGGCGGGGCGACCACAGATACGCAGTATTTT	CASSIGGATTDTQYF
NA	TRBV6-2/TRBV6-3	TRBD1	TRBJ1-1	TGTGCCAGCAGTTACACCGGACAGGGGAACACTGAAGCTTTCTTT	CASSYTGQGNTEAFF
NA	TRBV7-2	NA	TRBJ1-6	TGTGCCAGCAGCTTAGGCGGACAGATAAATTCACCCCTCCACTTT	CASSLGGQINSPLHF